The 20 T cell receptor beta chains presented below share a single source sample, sequenced in a study of Ad26.COV2.S vaccination and SARS-CoV-2 variants. As to treatment: 19 received Ad26.COV2.S at low or high dose, single or two shots; five or six received placebo; per-sample allocation not given. The samples were gathered on day 63 after the first injection of vaccine or placebo. Libraries were prepared by immunoSEQ multiplex PCR; TCRdb keeps only in-frame clonotypes and omits some of them. This table holds some 340,000 clones, 70% to 90% found once. Here the sequenced sample was peripheral blood, taken in a trial of Ad26.COV2.S vaccine versus placebo. Receptor source: a person between 18 and 65 years old who received the Ad26.COV2.S COVID-19 vaccine or a placebo.

The chain employs TRBV5-6 and TRBJ1-6, with D possibly matching TRBD1 (6 bases). V lost 4 bases and J 10 bases, leaving 15 bases between the germline ends. Per germline, CDR1 SGHDT and CDR2 YYEEEE. The CDR3 is made up of 14 amino acids. CDR3 nucleotide sequence: TGTGCCAGCAGCCTCAACAGGGTTAGATCACCCCTCCACTTT. Translation gives CASSLNRVRSPLHF.

This chain joins TRBV6-6 and TRBJ1-4; TRBD1 is a possible D gene (6 bases). Germline V lookup: CDR1 MNHNY, CDR2 SVGAGI (reference sequence). Trimming shortened V by 2 bases and J by 7 bases, and 17 bases separated the two germline ends. This CDR3 region has 16 residues. The CDR3 nucleotides are TGTGCCAGCAGTTACCGCCCCACAGGGAGGAGTGAAAAACTGTTTTTT. It codes for CASSYRPTGRSEKLFF.

This CDR3 is CASSQADGNSPLHF. For the CDR3, the DNA is TGCGCCAGCAGCCAAGCGGACGGTAATTCACCCCTCCACTTT. The rearrangement links TRBV4-3 to TRBJ1-6, with D unresolved. The V gene lost 1 base and the J gene lost 6 bases, with 7 bases spanning the gap. CDR1 and CDR2 (germline): LGHNA, YSLEER. The CDR3 is made up of 14 amino acids.

The chain has TRBV27 and TRBJ1-2, with D unresolved. The CDR3 covers 11 residues. In germline, CDR1 is MNHEY, CDR2 SMNVEV (reference sequence). Trimming pared 10 bases from V and 8 bases from J, leaving 14 bases between. The CDR3 region has the DNA TGTGCCACCAAGACGCCGGACGGCTACACCTTC. This encodes CATKTPDGYTF.

The rearrangement joins TRBV5-1 to TRBJ1-1; TRBD1 matches 8 bases. Germline V gene sequence: CDR1 SGHRS, CDR2 YFSETQ. The CDR3 consists of 14 residues. V shed 4 bases and J 1 base; nucleotides not matched to a gene: 3. CDR3 protein: CASSRGQENTEAFF. Written as DNA, the CDR3 is TGCGCCAGCAGCCGGGGACAGGAGAACACTGAAGCTTTCTTT.

The chain is built from TRBV24-1 and TRBJ2-1; TRBD1 is a possible D gene (5 bases). Germline V lookup: CDR1 KGHDR, CDR2 SFDVKD. The length of the CDR3 is 14 residues. V shed 5 bases and J shed 6 bases, with 13 bases lying between them. The CDR3 spells CATSAAGGANEQFF. Here the CDR3 DNA reads TGTGCCACCAGTGCTGCAGGTGGGGCCAATGAGCAGTTCTTC.

The V gene is TRBV29-1, the J gene TRBJ2-1, with 11 bases aligning to TRBD2. CDR1 is SQVTM, CDR2 ANQGSEA, per germline. V was clipped by 5 bases and J by 0 bases; unmatched bases: 12. The CDR3 sequence is 18 residues long. The CDR3 spells CSVPELAGGLSSYNEQFF. CDR3 nucleotides: TGCAGCGTTCCGGAGTTAGCGGGGGGGTTAAGCTCCTACAATGAGCAGTTCTTC.

The CDR3 bases are TGTGCCAGCAGCAAAATGGAGTCTGGGGCCAACGTCCTGACTTTC. Amino acid sequence: CASSKMESGANVLTF. This chain uses TRBV21-1 with TRBJ2-6; the DNA was not used to check the table's D call, TRBD2. TRBV21-1 is a pseudogene. There are 15 residues in the CDR3.

The CDR3 protein is CASSKTEKQYF. The CDR3 DNA sequence: TGTGCCAGCAGTAAAACAGAAAAGCAGTACTTC. The rearrangement links TRBV6-6 to TRBJ2-7; D is unresolved. V lost 5 bases and J 8 bases, leaving 10 bases between the germline ends. This CDR3 spans 11 amino acids. Germline CDR1 MNHNY, CDR2 SVGAGI (reference sequence).

The sample holds one count of this clone. V gene TRBV30 combines with J gene TRBJ2-2, with D perhaps matching TRBD2 (7 bases). Per the germline V gene, CDR1 is GTSNPN and CDR2 is SVGIG (reference sequence). The CDR3 has 14 residues. The V end lost 2 bases, the J end lost 1 base, and 8 bases lay between the germline ends. The CDR3 region has the DNA TGTGCCTGGAGTAGGGGGGGGAACACCGGGGAGCTGTTTTTT. It is translated as CAWSRGGNTGELFF.

The V call is TRBV19, the J call TRBJ1-1; D possibly corresponds to TRBD1 (5 bases). The germline V and J ends were trimmed by 7 bases and 7 bases, with 7 bases remaining between them. The CDR3 contains 10 residues. CDR1 and CDR2 from the germline V gene are LNHDA and SQIVND (reference sequence). The CDR3, as DNA: TGTGCCAGTACAGGGAATGAAGCTTTCTTT. Translation gives CASTGNEAFF.

The V call is TRBV12-5, the J call TRBJ1-5; tentative D call: TRBD1 (5 bases). This CDR3 contains 14 residues. The germline gives CDR1 LGHNT, CDR2 FRNRAP. V was pared by 5 bases and J by 4 bases, with 12 bases between. The DNA of the CDR3 is TGTGCTAGTGGTCCTACCTGGGGGAATCAGCCCCAGCATTTT. The encoded protein is CASGPTWGNQPQHF.

This rearrangement joins TRBV5-1 to TRBJ2-5; D is perhaps TRBD2 (6 bases). Trimming stripped 0 bases from V and 0 bases from J, with 12 bases between. The CDR3 sequence is 16 residues long. Germline lookup yields CDR1 SGHRS and CDR2 YFSETQ. CDR3 region: CASSLGAAGNQETQYF. The CDR3 region has the DNA TGCGCCAGCAGCTTGGGAGCGGCGGGGAACCAAGAGACCCAGTACTTC.

This CDR3 reads CASSPFEGRLDHYGYTF. The CDR3 coding sequence is TGTGCCAGCAGCCCTTTCGAGGGACGCCTAGACCACTATGGCTACACCTTC. The V and J genes are TRBV14 and TRBJ1-2, with D possibly being TRBD1 (5 bases). The CDR3 covers 17 residues. Germline lookup yields CDR1 SGHDN and CDR2 FVKESK. V lost 4 bases and J 3 bases, leaving 21 bases between the germline ends.

The chain links TRBV18 to TRBJ1-2, with 11 bases fitting TRBD1. Unmatched junction bases numbered 15, after V lost 2 bases and J lost 1 base. Germline CDR1 reads KGHSH; CDR2 reads LQKENI. This CDR3 has 20 residues. CDR3 in amino acids: CASSPSPAGTGGLVNYGYTF. Here the CDR3 DNA reads TGTGCCAGCTCACCAAGTCCAGCCGGGACAGGGGGACTCGTTAACTATGGCTACACCTTC. The whole variable domain, filled in from reference TRBV18 and TRBJ1-2, reads NAGVMQNPRHLVRRRGQEARLRCSPMKGHSHVYWYRQLPEEGLKFMVYLQKENIIDESGMPKERFSAEFPKEGPSILRIQQVVRGDSAAYFCASSPSPAGTGGLVNYGYTFGSGTRLTVV.

The chain recombines TRBV18 with TRBJ2-7; 8 bases are a match to TRBD1. Germline values: CDR1 KGHSH, CDR2 LQKENI. V shed 5 bases, J shed 4 bases, and the junction held 10 bases outside the gene matches. The CDR3 totals 15 residues. This chain's CDR3 is CASSTAGTGLYEQYF. The CDR3 DNA is TGTGCCAGCTCAACGGCCGGGACAGGACTTTACGAGCAGTACTTC.

The chain carries TRBV7-3 and TRBJ2-7, with 15 nucleotides matching TRBD2. The CDR3 is made up of 17 amino acids. Germline V lookup: CDR1 SGHTA, CDR2 FQGTGA. V trimming: 0 bases; J trimming: 4 bases; junction bases outside the gene matches: 4. The CDR3 nucleotides are TGTGCCAGCAGCTTAACCGGGACTAGCGGGGGGCGGTACGAGCAGTACTTC. This codes for CASSLTGTSGGRYEQYF. The full variable domain, its missing parts supplied by reference TRBV7-3 and TRBJ2-7, is GAGVSQTPSNKVTEKGKYVELRCDPISGHTALYWYRQSLGQGPEFLIYFQGTGAADDSGLPNDRFFAVRPEGSVSTLKIQRTERGDSAVYLCASSLTGTSGGRYEQYFGPGTRLTVT.

This clone was seen a single time. V is TRBV30 and J is TRBJ1-3, with D unresolved. V was shortened by 0 bases and J by 3 bases, with 6 bases between the two germline ends. The germline V gene has CDR1 GTSNPN and CDR2 SVGIG (reference sequence). This CDR3 is built from 13 residues. CDR3 protein: CAWSVDVGNTIYF. CDR3 nucleotide sequence: TGTGCCTGGAGTGTGGACGTTGGAAACACCATATATTTT. The variable domain in full, completed from reference TRBV30 and TRBJ1-3, reads SQTIHQWPATLVQPVGSPLSLECTVEGTSNPNLYWYRQAAGRGLQLLFYSVGIGQISSEVPQNLSASRPQDRQFILSSKKLLLSDSGFYLCAWSVDVGNTIYFGEGSWLTVV.

This sequence joins TRBV5-4 and TRBJ1-2; 7 bases fit TRBD1. The length of the CDR3 is 14 residues. Unmatched junction bases numbered 5, after V lost 5 bases and J lost 1 base. Per germline, CDR1 SGHNT and CDR2 YYREEE (reference sequence). The CDR3 reads CASRLTGINYGYTF. As DNA, the CDR3 is TGTGCCAGCAGGCTGACAGGGATTAACTATGGCTACACCTTC.

The chain joins TRBV7-8 to TRBJ2-3, with D maybe TRBD2 (5 bases). Germline V lookup: CDR1 SGHVS, CDR2 FQNEAQ. This CDR3 spans 17 amino acids. The ends were cut back, 3 bases at V and 6 bases at J, with 22 bases in the middle. CDR3 sequence reads: CASSFLLDRTGLDTQYF. Here the CDR3 DNA reads TGTGCCAGCAGCTTTTTGCTGGATCGAACCGGACTGGATACGCAGTATTTT.